The 3 T cell receptor beta chains below were found in one sample sequenced in a study of human T cells and chemical hapten exposure. Regarding time point: patch test 2, 6 weeks after DPC sensitization. Treatment of the sample: therapeutic diphenylcyclopropenone sensitization with weekly scalp DPC. TCRdb re-called the RACE reads with MiXCR, one entry per CDR3 protein. The table shows under 100,000 distinct CDR3 sequences, with roughly 10% occurring only once. Sequenced here: whole blood, sampled in connection with sensitization to the hapten diphenylcyclopropenone (DPC). These receptors were collected from a woman younger than 45 with alopecia areata. Some clones in this sample may be carry-over from other donors' samples.

In this sample, this clonotype turned up many times. The rearrangement links TRBV4-1 to TRBJ2-5; TRBD2 might be the D (6 bases). CDR3 length equals 18 residues. Germline CDR1 and CDR2: MGHRA and YSYEKL. The V gene lost 1 base and the J gene lost 3 bases, with 21 bases spanning the gap. CDR3 sequence reads: CASSQAGLRQRVEETQYF. For the CDR3, the DNA is TGCGCCAGCAGCCAAGCCGGATTAAGACAGCGGGTGGAAGAGACCCAGTACTTC.

This clonotype was observed at least ten times. The chain recombines TRBV20-1 with TRBJ2-5; 7 nucleotides align to TRBD2. V gave up 3 bases and J gave up 1 base; unmatched junction bases: 11. The CDR3 sequence is 16 residues long. Looked up from germline, CDR1 is DFQATT and CDR2 is SNEGSKA (reference sequence). The CDR3 nucleotides are TGCAGTGCTAGTAGTTTTGCTGGCGGGGGCCAAGAGACCCAGTACTTC. It yields the protein CSASSFAGGGQETQYF.

This clonotype has just a few counts. The chain employs TRBV6-4 and TRBJ1-1, with unresolved D. V gave up 0 bases and J gave up 4 bases, with 9 bases separating them. Germline V lookup: CDR1 MRHNA, CDR2 SNTAGT. The CDR3 is 14 amino acids. CDR3 sequence reads: CASSDSDESTEAFF. Here the CDR3 DNA reads TGTGCCAGCAGTGACTCGGACGAAAGCACTGAAGCTTTCTTT.